The 22 T cell receptor beta chains given below trace back to one sample, sequenced in a study of post-analysis software for immune sequencing data. Study-wide results and limits: Higher frequency in patients than in controls was seen for about five TRBV segments, with TRBV5-6, TRBV5-1 and TRBV20-1 among them.

Each TCR beta cDNA library carried unique molecular identifiers. Each CDR3 protein gets one entry after TCRdb re-called the PCR reads with MiXCR. The sample consists of 700,000 to 800,000 distinct CDR3 sequences, approximately 30% of them appearing once. Their antigens remain unidentified. The sample consisted of blood. These receptors came from a girl under 18 with multiple sclerosis.

This clonotype was picked up a small number of times. V is TRBV27 and J is TRBJ1-2; a possible D gene is TRBD1 (6 bases). Trimming pared 6 bases from V and 8 bases from J, leaving 16 bases between. The CDR3 consists of 13 residues. Germline CDR1 reads MNHEY; CDR2 reads SMNVEV (reference sequence). As DNA, the CDR3 is TGTGCCAGCAGGCGGGGGCTCACCCCCGGCTACACCTTC. As protein: CASRRGLTPGYTF.

This clonotype appeared a few times. CDR3: CSASLRGRGPEAFF. CDR3 coding DNA: TGCAGTGCTTCTCTTCGGGGTAGGGGTCCTGAAGCTTTCTTT. This chain joins TRBV20-1 and TRBJ1-1, with a weak D call TRBD1 (5 bases). Germline assignment: CDR1 DFQATT and CDR2 SNEGSKA (reference sequence). This CDR3 spans 14 amino acids. V was shortened by 5 bases and J by 6 bases, with 19 bases between the two germline ends.

This clonotype has just a few counts. The CDR3 DNA is TGCAGCGTTGTAGAGACAGGGGGCTCGTATGAGCAGTTCTTC. This translates into CSVVETGGSYEQFF. V usage is TRBV29-1 and J usage is TRBJ2-1; the match to TRBD1 covers 10 bases. Losses at the gene ends were 4 bases for V and 8 bases for J; bases not matched to a gene: 8. The germline V gene has CDR1 SQVTM and CDR2 ANQGSEA. This CDR3 region has 14 residues.

The chain is built from TRBV9 and TRBJ2-1; 12 bases fit TRBD2. CDR1 SGDLS and CDR2 YYNGEE come from the germline V gene. CDR3 length: 15 residues. J lost 10 bases, V lost 2 bases, and 7 bases had no gene match. The CDR3 protein is CASSVSSGRAYEQFF. CDR3 DNA: TGTGCCAGCAGCGTCTCTAGCGGGAGGGCCTACGAGCAGTTCTTC.

The chain is built from TRBV16 and TRBJ1-5, with unresolved D. V lost 2 bases, J lost 0 bases, and 14 bases lay in between. CDR3 length: 17 amino acids. Germline V lookup: CDR1 KGHSY, CDR2 FQNENV. DNA for the CDR3: TGTGCCAGCAGCCAAGGTCAAGGTGTACATAGCAATCAGCCCCAGCATTTT. Residues: CASSQGQGVHSNQPQHF. The complete variable domain, with remaining parts taken from reference TRBV16 and TRBJ1-5, reads GEEVAQTPKHLVRGEGQKAKLYCAPIKGHSYVFWYQQVLKNEFKFLISFQNENVFDETGMPKERFSAKCLPNSPCSLEIQATKLEDSAVYFCASSQGQGVHSNQPQHFGDGTRLSIL.

CDR3 sequence: CASSSGGFRPQHF. In nucleotides, the CDR3 is TGTGCCAGCAGCTCCGGCGGGTTCCGGCCCCAGCATTTT. The gene calls are TRBV7-2 and TRBJ1-5, with D hard to call. The ends were cut back, 4 bases at V and 9 bases at J, with 13 bases in the middle. The CDR3 has 13 residues. Germline lookup yields CDR1 SGHTA and CDR2 FQGNSA.

The chain recombines TRBV20-1 with TRBJ2-4; 10 bases line up with TRBD1. The V gene end was trimmed by 4 bases and the J gene end by 3 bases; junction bases not matched to a gene: 9. There are 16 residues in the CDR3. Germline lookup yields CDR1 DFQATT and CDR2 SNEGSKA (reference sequence). The DNA of the CDR3 is TGCAGTGCTATACGACAGGGGGCATGGGACAAAAACATTCAGTACTTC. Amino acids: CSAIRQGAWDKNIQYF.

The chain joins TRBV7-2 to TRBJ1-2, with TRBD1 matching 8 bases. This CDR3 is built from 16 residues. Germline assignment: CDR1 SGHTA and CDR2 FQGNSA. With 5 bases clipped from V and 3 bases from J, the junction kept 11 bases outside the gene matches. This CDR3 reads CASSLSGGPPHYGYTF. The CDR3 DNA reads TGTGCCAGCAGCCTCTCAGGGGGCCCCCCACACTATGGCTACACCTTC.

Regarding this clonotype: The conserved phenylalanine or tryptophan normally closing the CDR3 is absent here, so this likely arose from a read error. V usage is TRBV25-1 and J usage is TRBJ1-5, with unresolved D. CDR1 and CDR2 from the germline V gene are MGHDK and SYGVNS. The CDR3 is made up of 12 amino acids. V gave up 6 bases and J gave up 4 bases, with 7 bases separating them. The CDR3 DNA reads as TGTGCCAGCAGGCGGGGAAATCAGCCCCAGCATCTT. It codes for CASRRGNQPQHL.

This chain uses TRBV7-9 with TRBJ2-1, with 11 bases identical to TRBD2. Germline CDR1 is SEHNR and CDR2 is FQNEAQ (reference sequence). The V segment lost 7 bases and the J segment 8 bases; nucleotides outside the gene matches: 7. The CDR3 totals 14 residues. CDR3 bases: TGTGCCAGCACCCTGACTAGCGGGGACGATGAGCAGTTCTTC. As protein: CASTLTSGDDEQFF.

This clonotype was counted only a few times. The chain combines TRBV20-1 with TRBJ2-3; no clear D gene. V was pared by 0 bases and J by 5 bases, with 9 bases between. Per the germline V gene, CDR1 is DFQATT and CDR2 is SNEGSKA (reference sequence). The CDR3 consists of 13 residues. The CDR3 nucleotides read TGCAGTGCTAGAGATGGTGTAGGAGATACGCAGTATTTT. It translates to CSARDGVGDTQYF.

The rearrangement joins TRBV5-5 to TRBJ2-1; D call uncertain. Looked up from germline, CDR1 is SGHKS and CDR2 is YYEKEE (reference sequence). The CDR3 runs to 16 residues. V dropped 4 bases and J dropped 0 bases, with 14 bases sitting between them. The CDR3 loop reads CASSTEVISSYNEQFF. Written as DNA, the CDR3 is TGTGCCAGCAGCACCGAGGTAATTTCCTCCTACAATGAGCAGTTCTTC.

The CDR3 here is CASSLVGSGRNTNTGELFF. CDR3 nucleotide sequence: TGTGCCAGCAGCTTAGTTGGTAGTGGGAGAAACACGAACACCGGGGAGCTGTTTTTT. The rearrangement joins TRBV7-2 to TRBJ2-2; D is possibly TRBD2 (5 bases). CDR3 length equals 19 residues. Germline V gene sequence: CDR1 SGHTA, CDR2 FQGNSA. V lost 1 base, J lost 0 bases, and 18 bases lay in between.

This clonotype has just a few counts. V usage is TRBV6-6 and J usage is TRBJ2-7; D is uncertain. Germline V lookup: CDR1 MNHNY, CDR2 SVGAGI (reference sequence). There are 15 residues in the CDR3. Trimming cost V 0 bases and J 2 bases, with 11 bases left between them. The CDR3 protein is CASSYSTASPYEQYF. For the CDR3, the DNA is TGTGCCAGCAGTTACTCGACTGCGTCTCCCTACGAGCAGTACTTC.

The V and J genes are TRBV3-1 and TRBJ2-3, with D uncertain. The germline V and J ends were trimmed by 7 bases and 0 bases, with 11 bases remaining between them. The CDR3 loop spans 14 amino acids. Germline loops: CDR1 LGHDT, CDR2 YNNKEL (reference sequence). CDR3 protein: CASNRSPSTDTQYF. CDR3 DNA: TGTGCCAGCAACCGTAGTCCCAGCACAGATACGCAGTATTTT.

This clonotype came up a few times. The chain combines TRBV6-1 with TRBJ1-2; 10 bases are shared with TRBD1. CDR1 and CDR2 (germline): MNHNS, SASEGT. V dropped 4 bases and J dropped 6; count of bases not matched to a gene: 8. This CDR3 spans 15 amino acids. CDR3 region: CASSGRQGAGDGYTF. The CDR3 DNA follows: TGTGCCAGCAGTGGAAGACAGGGGGCCGGGGATGGCTACACCTTC.

The rearrangement links TRBV7-8 to TRBJ2-1; TRBD2 agrees at 8 bases. V shed 5 bases and J 10 bases; nucleotides not matched to a gene: 16. Germline lookup yields CDR1 SGHVS and CDR2 FQNEAQ. The CDR3 totals 16 residues. The CDR3 loop reads CASSRAPGLERREQFF. The DNA of the CDR3 is TGTGCCAGCAGCCGCGCACCGGGACTAGAACGGCGGGAGCAGTTCTTC. The whole variable domain, remainder taken from reference TRBV7-8 and TRBJ2-1, is GAGVSQSPRYKVAKRGQDVALRCDPISGHVSLFWYQQALGQGPEFLTYFQNEAQLDKSGLPSDRFFAERPEGSVSTLKIQRTQQEDSAVYLCASSRAPGLERREQFFGPGTRLTVL.

This clonotype was counted between two and nine times. This chain uses TRBV12-3 or TRBV12-4 with TRBJ1-2; a weak D match, TRBD1 (6 bases). The CDR3 spans 14 residues. The V gene lost 6 bases and the J gene lost 6 bases, with 17 bases spanning the gap. The CDR3 loop is CASSVSDRIDGYTF. In nucleotides, the CDR3 is TGTGCCAGCAGCGTCTCCGACAGGATAGATGGCTACACCTTC.

This clonotype occurred a few times. The V and J genes are TRBV5-6 and TRBJ2-6, with D perhaps matching TRBD1 or TRBD2 (5 bases each). Germline V lookup: CDR1 SGHDT, CDR2 YYEEEE. V was clipped by 4 bases and J by 2 bases, with 19 bases between them. CDR3 size: 18 residues. The CDR3 nucleotides are TGTGCCAGCAGCCCCACCGGGACCCCCATCGCTGGGGCCAACGTCCTGACTTTC. Amino acid sequence: CASSPTGTPIAGANVLTF.

The chain is built from TRBV3-1 and TRBJ2-3, with 9 bases that match TRBD2. The CDR3 covers 16 residues. V shed 3 bases and J 2 bases; nucleotides not matched to a gene: 6. Looked up from germline, CDR1 is LGHDT and CDR2 is YNNKEL (reference sequence). The CDR3 spells CASSHLLAGPTDTQYF. The CDR3 DNA reads TGTGCCAGCAGCCACCTACTAGCGGGCCCCACAGATACGCAGTATTTT.

The CDR3 nucleotides are TGCGCCAGCGGCCGAAATACGGGACATTACAATGAGCAGTTCTTC. Protein: CASGRNTGHYNEQFF. The chain is built from TRBV5-1 and TRBJ2-1; D might be TRBD1 (6 bases). V gave up 7 bases and J gave up 4 bases, with 18 bases separating them. The CDR3 totals 15 residues. Germline V lookup: CDR1 SGHRS, CDR2 YFSETQ.

This clonotype was counted only a few times. This chain links TRBV20-1 with TRBJ2-1; tentative D call: TRBD1 (6 bases). CDR1 is DFQATT and CDR2 is SNEGSKA in the germline V gene (reference sequence). The V and J ends lost 3 bases and 4 bases respectively, with 10 bases between them. This CDR3 has 13 amino acids. The CDR3 region is CSASRGGYNEQFF. Written as DNA, the CDR3 is TGCAGTGCTAGTCGAGGGGGATACAATGAGCAGTTCTTC.